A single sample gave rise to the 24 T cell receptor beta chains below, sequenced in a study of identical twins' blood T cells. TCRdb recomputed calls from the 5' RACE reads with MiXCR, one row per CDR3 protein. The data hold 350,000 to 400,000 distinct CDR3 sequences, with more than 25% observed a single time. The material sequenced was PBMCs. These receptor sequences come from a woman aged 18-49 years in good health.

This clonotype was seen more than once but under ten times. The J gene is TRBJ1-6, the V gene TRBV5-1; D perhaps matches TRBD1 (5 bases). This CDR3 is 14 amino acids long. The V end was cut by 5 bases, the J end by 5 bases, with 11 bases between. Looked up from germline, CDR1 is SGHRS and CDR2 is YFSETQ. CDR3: CASSSGYDNSPLHF. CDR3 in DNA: TGCGCCAGCAGTTCAGGGTATGATAATTCACCCCTCCACTTT. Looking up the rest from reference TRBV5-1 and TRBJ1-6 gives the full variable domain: KAGVTQTPRYLIKTRGQQVTLSCSPISGHRSVSWYQQTPGQGLQFLFEYFSETQRNKGNFPGRFSGRQFSNSRSEMNVSTLELGDSALYLCASSSGYDNSPLHFGNGTRLTVT.

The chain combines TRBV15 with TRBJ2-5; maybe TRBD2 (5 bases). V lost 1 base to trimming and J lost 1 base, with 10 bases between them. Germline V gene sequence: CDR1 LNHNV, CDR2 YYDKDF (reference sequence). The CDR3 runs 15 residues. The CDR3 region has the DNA TGTGCCACCAGCAGAGTAAATGGACTCCAAGAGACCCAGTACTTC. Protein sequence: CATSRVNGLQETQYF.

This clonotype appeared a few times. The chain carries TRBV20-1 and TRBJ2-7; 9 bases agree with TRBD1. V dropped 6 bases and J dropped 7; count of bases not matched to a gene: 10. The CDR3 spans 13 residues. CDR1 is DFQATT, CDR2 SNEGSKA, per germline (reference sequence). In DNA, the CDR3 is TGCAGTGCGCGGGACAGGGTCGTACAAGAGCAGTACTTC. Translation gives CSARDRVVQEQYF.

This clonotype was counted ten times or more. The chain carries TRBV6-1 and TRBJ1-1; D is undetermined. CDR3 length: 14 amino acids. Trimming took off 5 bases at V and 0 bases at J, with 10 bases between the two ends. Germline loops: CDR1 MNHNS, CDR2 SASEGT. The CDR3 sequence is CASSLLGMNTEAFF. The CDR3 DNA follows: TGTGCCAGCAGTCTGCTCGGTATGAACACTGAAGCTTTCTTT.

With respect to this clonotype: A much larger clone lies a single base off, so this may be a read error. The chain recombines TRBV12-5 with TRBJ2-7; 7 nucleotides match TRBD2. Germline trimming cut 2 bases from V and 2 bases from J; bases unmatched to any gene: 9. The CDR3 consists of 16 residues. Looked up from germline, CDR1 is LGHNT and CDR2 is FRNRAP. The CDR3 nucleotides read TGTGCTAGTGGTTTGATAACCGGGAGGATCACCTACGAGCAGTACTTC. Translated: CASGLITGRITYEQYF. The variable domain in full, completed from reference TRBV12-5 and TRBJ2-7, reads DARVTQTPRHKVTEMGQEVTMRCQPILGHNTVFWYRQTMMQGLELLAYFRNRAPLDDSGMPKDRFSAEMPDATLATLKIQPSEPRDSAVYFCASGLITGRITYEQYFGPGTRLTVT.

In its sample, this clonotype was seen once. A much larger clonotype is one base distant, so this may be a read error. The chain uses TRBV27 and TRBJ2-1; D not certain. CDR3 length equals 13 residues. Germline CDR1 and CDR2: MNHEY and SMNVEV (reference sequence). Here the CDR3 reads CASSNRVYDEQFF. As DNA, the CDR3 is TGTGCCAGCAGTAATCGAGTCTACGATGAGCAGTTCTTC.

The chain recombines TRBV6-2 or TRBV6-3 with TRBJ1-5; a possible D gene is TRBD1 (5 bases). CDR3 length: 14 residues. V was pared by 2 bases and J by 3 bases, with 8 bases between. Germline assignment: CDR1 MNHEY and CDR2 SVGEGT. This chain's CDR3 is CASSYVGDNQPQHF. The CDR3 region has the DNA TGTGCCAGCAGTTACGTGGGGGACAATCAGCCCCAGCATTTT.

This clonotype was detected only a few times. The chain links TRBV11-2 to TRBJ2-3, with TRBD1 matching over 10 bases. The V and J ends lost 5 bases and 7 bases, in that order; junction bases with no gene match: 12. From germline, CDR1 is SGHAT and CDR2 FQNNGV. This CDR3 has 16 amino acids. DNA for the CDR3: TGTGCCAGCAGCGCCTGGCTTGGGACAGGGGTTAATACGCAGTATTTT. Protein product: CASSAWLGTGVNTQYF.

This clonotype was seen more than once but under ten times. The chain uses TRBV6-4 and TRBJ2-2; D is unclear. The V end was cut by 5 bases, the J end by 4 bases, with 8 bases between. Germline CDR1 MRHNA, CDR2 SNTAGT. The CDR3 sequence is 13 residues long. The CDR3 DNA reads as TGTGCCAGCAGTAGGGAATTCACCGGGGAGCTGTTTTTT. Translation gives CASSREFTGELFF.

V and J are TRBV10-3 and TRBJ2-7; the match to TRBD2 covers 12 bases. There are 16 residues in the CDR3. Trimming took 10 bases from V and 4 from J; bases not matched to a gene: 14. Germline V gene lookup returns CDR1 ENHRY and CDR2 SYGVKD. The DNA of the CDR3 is TGTGCCACCGCAGGCGGGCTAGGACTAGCGGGATACGAGCAGTACTTC. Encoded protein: CATAGGLGLAGYEQYF.

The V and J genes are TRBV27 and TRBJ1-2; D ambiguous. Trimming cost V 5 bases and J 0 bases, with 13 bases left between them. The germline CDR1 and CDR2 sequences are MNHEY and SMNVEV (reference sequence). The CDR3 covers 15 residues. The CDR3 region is CASSPKIRANYGYTF. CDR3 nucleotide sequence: TGTGCCAGCAGTCCGAAGATCCGAGCTAACTATGGCTACACCTTC.

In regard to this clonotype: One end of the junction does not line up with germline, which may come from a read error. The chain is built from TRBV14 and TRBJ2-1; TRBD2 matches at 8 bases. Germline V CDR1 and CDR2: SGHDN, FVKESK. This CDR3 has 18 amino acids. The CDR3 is CASSRTATSGSRYSEQFF. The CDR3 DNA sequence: TGTGCCAGCAGTCGTACGGCAACGAGCGGGAGTAGGTACAGTGAGCAGTTCTTC.

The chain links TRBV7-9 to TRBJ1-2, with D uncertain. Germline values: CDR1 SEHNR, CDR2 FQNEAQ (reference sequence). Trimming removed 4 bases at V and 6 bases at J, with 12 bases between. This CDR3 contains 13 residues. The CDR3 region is CASSSESADGYTF. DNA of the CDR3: TGTGCCAGCAGCTCCGAGTCCGCGGATGGCTACACCTTC.

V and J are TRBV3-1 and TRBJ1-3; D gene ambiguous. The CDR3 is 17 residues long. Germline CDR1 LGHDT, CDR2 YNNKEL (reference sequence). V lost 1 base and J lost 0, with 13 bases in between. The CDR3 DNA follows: TGTGCCAGCAGCCAAGGTTTTGGCCCCTACTCTGGAAACACCATATATTTT. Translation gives CASSQGFGPYSGNTIYF.

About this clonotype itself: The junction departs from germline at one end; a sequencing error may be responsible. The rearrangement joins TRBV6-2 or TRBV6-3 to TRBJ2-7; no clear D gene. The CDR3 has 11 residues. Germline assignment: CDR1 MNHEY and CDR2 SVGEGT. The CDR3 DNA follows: TGTGCCAGCAGTGACGACGCCGCGAAGGACTTC. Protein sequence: CASSDDAAKDF.

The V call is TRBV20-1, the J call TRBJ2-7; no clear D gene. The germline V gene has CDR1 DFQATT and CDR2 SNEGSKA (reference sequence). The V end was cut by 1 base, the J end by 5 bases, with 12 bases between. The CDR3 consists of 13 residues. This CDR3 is CSARGGSLNEQYF. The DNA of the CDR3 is TGCAGTGCTAGAGGCGGCAGTCTCAACGAGCAGTACTTC.

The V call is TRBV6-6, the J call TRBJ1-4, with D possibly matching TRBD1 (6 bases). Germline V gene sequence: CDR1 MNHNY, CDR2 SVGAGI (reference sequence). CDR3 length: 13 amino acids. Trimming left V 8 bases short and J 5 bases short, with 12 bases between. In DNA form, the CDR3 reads TGTGCCAGCGGCGACAGGAAGAATGAAAAACTGTTTTTT. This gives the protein CASGDRKNEKLFF.

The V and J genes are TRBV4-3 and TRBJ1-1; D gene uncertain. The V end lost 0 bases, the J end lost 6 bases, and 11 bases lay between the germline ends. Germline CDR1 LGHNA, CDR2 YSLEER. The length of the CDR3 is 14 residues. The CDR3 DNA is TGCGCCAGCAGCCAAGATCGGTTTCCTTCTGAAGCTTTCTTT. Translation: CASSQDRFPSEAFF.

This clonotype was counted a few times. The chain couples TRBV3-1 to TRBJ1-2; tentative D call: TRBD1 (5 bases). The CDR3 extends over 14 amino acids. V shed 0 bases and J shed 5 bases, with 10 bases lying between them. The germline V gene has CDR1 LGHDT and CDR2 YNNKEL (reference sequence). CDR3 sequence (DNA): TGTGCCAGCAGCCAAGAATGGCAGGGTTATGGCTACACCTTC. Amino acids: CASSQEWQGYGYTF.

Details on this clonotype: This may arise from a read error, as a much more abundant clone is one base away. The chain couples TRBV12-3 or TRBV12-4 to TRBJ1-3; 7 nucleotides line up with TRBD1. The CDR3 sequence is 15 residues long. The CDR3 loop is CVSSFRQGAGNTIYF. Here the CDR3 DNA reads TGTGTCAGCAGCTTTCGACAGGGAGCAGGAAACACCATATATTTT.

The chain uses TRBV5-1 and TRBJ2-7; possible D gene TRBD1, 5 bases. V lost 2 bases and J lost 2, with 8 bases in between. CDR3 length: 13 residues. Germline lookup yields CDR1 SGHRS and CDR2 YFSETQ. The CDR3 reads CASSLGRAYEQYF. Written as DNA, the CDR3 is TGCGCCAGCAGCTTAGGCAGGGCCTACGAGCAGTACTTC.

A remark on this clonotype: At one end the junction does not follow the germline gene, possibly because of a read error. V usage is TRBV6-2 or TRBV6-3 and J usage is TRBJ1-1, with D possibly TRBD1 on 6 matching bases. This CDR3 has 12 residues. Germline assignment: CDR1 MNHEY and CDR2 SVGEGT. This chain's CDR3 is CASSGQHTETFF. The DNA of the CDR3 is TGTGCCAGCAGCGGACAGCACACTGAAACTTTCTTT.

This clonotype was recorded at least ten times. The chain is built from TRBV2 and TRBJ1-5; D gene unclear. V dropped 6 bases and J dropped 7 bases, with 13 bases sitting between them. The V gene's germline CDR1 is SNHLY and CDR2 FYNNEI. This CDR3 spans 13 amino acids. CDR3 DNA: TGTGCCAGCAGCCAACTTCTTAACCAGCCCCAGCATTTT. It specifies CASSQLLNQPQHF.

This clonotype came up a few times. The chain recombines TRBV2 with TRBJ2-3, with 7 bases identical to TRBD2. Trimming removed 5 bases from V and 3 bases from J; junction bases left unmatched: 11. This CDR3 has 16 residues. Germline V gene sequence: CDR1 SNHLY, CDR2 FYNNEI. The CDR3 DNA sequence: TGTGCCAGCAGTTACGGACTAGACCGTTCGACAGATACGCAGTATTTT. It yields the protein CASSYGLDRSTDTQYF.